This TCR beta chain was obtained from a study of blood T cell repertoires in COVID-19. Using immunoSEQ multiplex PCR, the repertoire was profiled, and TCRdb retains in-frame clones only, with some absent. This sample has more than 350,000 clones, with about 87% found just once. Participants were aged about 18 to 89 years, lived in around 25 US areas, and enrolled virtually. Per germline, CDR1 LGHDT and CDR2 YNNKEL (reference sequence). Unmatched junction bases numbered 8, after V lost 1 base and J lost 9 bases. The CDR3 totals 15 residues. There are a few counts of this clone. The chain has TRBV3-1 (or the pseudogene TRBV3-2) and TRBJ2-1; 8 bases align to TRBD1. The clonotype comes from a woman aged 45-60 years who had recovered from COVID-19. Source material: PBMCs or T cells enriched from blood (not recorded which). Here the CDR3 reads CASSQGTGPRGEQFF. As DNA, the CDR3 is TGTGCCAGCAGCCAAGGGACAGGGCCTCGGGGTGAGCAGTTCTTC.